The present T cell receptor (beta chain) was sequenced within a study of CD8 T cells in Susac syndrome. With random hexamers, reverse transcription was performed on roughly 0.5 to 1 ug of RNA. Across 54 Vbeta and 13 Jbeta, TCR beta CDR3 was amplified with immunoSEQ multiplex PCR. TCRdb reprocessed the immunoSEQ multiplex PCR reads via MiXCR and lists one record per CDR3 protein. The repertoire has 150,000 or so distinct CDR3 sequences, approximately 94% of them found once; the top ten carry 0.2% to 0.25%. TEMRA cells were FACS-enriched and CD8+ and CD4+ T cells negatively isolated. V was cut by 4 bases and J by 7 bases, with 11 bases left in between. The CDR3 has 14 amino acids. Germline lookup yields CDR1 MNHEY and CDR2 SMNVEV (reference sequence).

The material sequenced was CD8+ T cells from PBMCs. The sequence was obtained from a human donor with multiple sclerosis. This chain joins TRBV27 and TRBJ1-6; D may be TRBD1 (6 bases). CDR3 in amino acids: CASSSGTRNSPLHF. The CDR3, as DNA: TGTGCCAGCAGTTCCGGGACAAGGAATTCACCCCTCCACTTT.